What follows are 30 T cell receptor beta chains derived from one specimen sequenced in a study of OX40 agonist ivuxolimab in advanced cancers. TCRdb's table, derived via immunoSEQ multiplex PCR, lists solely in-frame clones and lacks some. The sample has about 59,000 clones; around 85% are singletons. This specimen was CD4+ or CD8+ T cells sorted from blood, taken in a trial of the OX40 agonist ivuxolimab. Source of these receptors: an adult with an advanced solid tumor such as melanoma, head and neck, liver or kidney cancer.

The V and J genes are TRBV7-8 and TRBJ2-7, with TRBD1 identical over 11 bases. With V trimmed by 4 bases and J by 3 bases, 2 bases remained unmatched. CDR1 SGHVS and CDR2 FQNEAQ come from the germline V gene. The CDR3 length is 14 residues. Here the CDR3 reads CASSSGTGGYEQYF. The CDR3 region has the DNA TGTGCCAGCAGCTCTGGGACAGGGGGCTACGAGCAGTACTTC.

V is TRBV11-2 and J is TRBJ2-1; D is unresolved. From germline, CDR1 is SGHAT and CDR2 FQNNGV. CDR3 length: 13 residues. V was pared by 1 base and J by 6 bases, with 7 bases between. The DNA for the CDR3 is TGTGCCAGCAGCTTAGCTGGCGGCAATGAGCAGTTCTTC. Translated, it gives CASSLAGGNEQFF.

This sequence joins TRBV11-3 and TRBJ2-2; 7 nucleotides match TRBD1. Germline CDR1 reads SGHNT; CDR2 reads YENEEA. The CDR3 sequence is 14 residues long. The V segment lost 3 bases and the J segment 4 bases; nucleotides outside the gene matches: 2. This CDR3 reads CASSFDRVTGELFF. The CDR3 DNA is TGTGCCAGCAGCTTCGACAGGGTCACCGGGGAGCTGTTTTTT.

This chain uses TRBV9 with TRBJ2-4, with a tentative D call TRBD1 (6 bases). Germline V gene lookup returns CDR1 SGDLS and CDR2 YYNGEE. CDR3 length: 16 amino acids. Trimming shortened V by 4 bases and J by 0 bases, and 14 bases separated the two germline ends. This CDR3 reads CASSPRQAEAKNIQYF. The CDR3 DNA is TGTGCCAGCAGCCCTCGACAGGCGGAAGCCAAAAACATTCAGTACTTC. Looking up the rest from reference TRBV9 and TRBJ2-4 gives the full variable domain: DSGVTQTPKHLITATGQRVTLRCSPRSGDLSVYWYQQSLDQGLQFLIQYYNGEERAKGNILERFSAQQFPDLHSELNLSSLELGDSALYFCASSPRQAEAKNIQYFGAGTRLSVL.

V usage is TRBV6-5 and J usage is TRBJ1-1, with D maybe TRBD1 (6 bases). V lost 9 bases and J lost 7, with 21 bases in between. Germline CDR1 and CDR2: MNHEY and SVGAGI. This CDR3 has 14 residues. The DNA for the CDR3 is TGTGCCAGTCGAAGTCCGGCAGGGGCGGGTGAAGCTTTCTTT. The encoded protein is CASRSPAGAGEAFF.

The V call is TRBV28, the J call TRBJ1-3, with D perhaps TRBD1 (5 bases). The germline V and J ends were trimmed by 6 bases and 1 base, with 16 bases remaining between them. The CDR3 is 16 residues long. Germline CDR1 MDHEN, CDR2 SYDVKM. The CDR3 bases are TGTGCCAGCAGCTCTCCGGGACGCAGATCTGGAAACACCATATATTTT. Residues: CASSSPGRRSGNTIYF.

This chain joins TRBV30 and TRBJ1-3; no firm D call. Between the trimmed V and J ends, which lost 0 bases and 0 bases, there was a span of 15 bases. CDR3 length: 17 amino acids. CDR1 and CDR2 (germline): GTSNPN, SVGIG (reference sequence). The CDR3 DNA reads as TGTGCCTGGAGTGTATCAGTCCGGAGGGCCTCTGGAAACACCATATATTTT. It codes for CAWSVSVRRASGNTIYF.

This clone was seen only once. The V gene is TRBV5-6, the J gene TRBJ2-1, with TRBD2 identical over 9 bases. The CDR3 loop spans 15 amino acids. Germline CDR1 and CDR2: SGHDT and YYEEEE. Trimming removed 3 bases from V and 8 bases from J; junction bases left unmatched: 9. CDR3 sequence: CASSSDSGRGHEQFF. DNA for the CDR3: TGTGCCAGCAGCTCCGATAGCGGGAGAGGGCATGAGCAGTTCTTC.

This chain links TRBV30 with TRBJ2-7, with D unclear. Per germline, CDR1 GTSNPN and CDR2 SVGIG (reference sequence). Trimming left V 2 bases short and J 6 bases short, with 11 bases between. The CDR3 is 12 residues long. The CDR3 DNA reads as TGTGCCTGGAGTATTTCGACGTTCGAGCAGTACTTC. Translating gives CAWSISTFEQYF.

The chain joins TRBV5-1 to TRBJ2-7, with 8 bases that match TRBD2. This CDR3 spans 13 amino acids. The junction had 9 bases not matched to a gene; V was cut back by 6 bases and J by 7 bases. The germline V gene encodes CDR1 SGHRS and CDR2 YFSETQ. The CDR3 DNA reads as TGCGCCAGCACCATACGGGAGGGCCGTGAGCAGTACTTC. As protein: CASTIREGREQYF.

This chain connects TRBV11-2 to TRBJ2-5; 10 nucleotides line up with TRBD2. This CDR3 region has 17 residues. Germline-derived CDR1 and CDR2 are SGHAT and FQNNGV. The V and J ends lost 1 base and 2 bases, in that order; junction bases with no gene match: 7. The CDR3 coding sequence is TGTGCCAGCAGCTTAGGGTTCCTAGCGGGAGCGCAAGAGACCCAGTACTTC. Translating gives CASSLGFLAGAQETQYF.

V usage is TRBV11-2 and J usage is TRBJ2-7, with 7 bases lining up with TRBD2. CDR3 length: 14 residues. Germline CDR1 reads SGHAT; CDR2 reads FQNNGV. Trimming at V came to 5 bases and at J to 0 bases, leaving 4 bases not matched to a gene. This CDR3 reads CASSLAASSYEQYF. For the CDR3, the DNA is TGTGCCAGCAGCCTAGCGGCAAGCTCCTACGAGCAGTACTTC.

The chain joins TRBV27 to TRBJ1-5; a weak D match, TRBD1 (5 bases). V was cut by 3 bases and J by 0 bases, with 15 bases left in between. Germline V gene lookup returns CDR1 MNHEY and CDR2 SMNVEV (reference sequence). This CDR3 is 17 amino acids long. Here the CDR3 DNA reads TGTGCCAGCAGTTTTGGACGGGGCTATAATAGCAATCAGCCCCAGCATTTT. Its translation is CASSFGRGYNSNQPQHF.

This chain uses TRBV5-4 with TRBJ2-4; 10 nucleotides align to TRBD2. Germline CDR1 and CDR2: SGHNT and YYREEE (reference sequence). V lost 3 bases, J lost 0 bases, and 3 bases stayed unmatched. CDR3 size: 16 residues. The CDR3: CASSSGTSVAKNIQYF. Here the CDR3 DNA reads TGTGCCAGCAGCTCCGGGACTAGCGTAGCCAAAAACATTCAGTACTTC.

Details on this clone: The limits of the CDR3 on the DNA are not certain, so only TCRdb's listed CDR3 is given. The chain uses TRBV28 and TRBJ2-4. The CDR3 is 13 amino acids in total, end residues counted. Germline loops: CDR1 MDHEN, CDR2 SYDVKM. CDR3 protein: CASSILAKNIQYF.

The chain has TRBV19 and TRBJ2-7; no clear D gene. Trimming stripped 6 bases from V and 0 bases from J, with 12 bases between. Germline CDR1 reads LNHDA; CDR2 reads SQIVND (reference sequence). The CDR3 extends over 14 amino acids. The DNA of the CDR3 is TGTGCCAGTAGCAGACGGTTGAGCTCCTACGAGCAGTACTTC. Protein product: CASSRRLSSYEQYF.

The rearrangement uses TRBV16 and TRBJ2-7, with D possibly matching TRBD1 (7 bases). This CDR3 is 15 amino acids long. CDR1 and CDR2 (germline): KGHSY, FQNENV. The germline V and J ends were trimmed by 1 base and 5 bases, with 15 bases remaining between them. CDR3 DNA sequence: TGTGCCAGCAGCCAATGGTCAGGGGGGTCCAACGAGCAGTACTTC. It is translated as CASSQWSGGSNEQYF.

This chain connects TRBV7-2 to TRBJ2-7; either TRBD1 or TRBD2 may fit D (6 bases each). V shed 4 bases and J shed 2 bases, with 12 bases lying between them. CDR1 and CDR2 (germline): SGHTA, FQGNSA. The CDR3 loop spans 14 amino acids. The CDR3 loop reads CASSSQRGAYEQYF. As DNA, the CDR3 is TGTGCCAGCAGCTCCCAAAGGGGGGCCTACGAGCAGTACTTC.

The J gene is TRBJ2-5, the V gene TRBV7-3; D possibly corresponds to TRBD1 (5 bases). CDR1 SGHTA and CDR2 FQGTGA come from the germline V gene. Trimming shortened V by 5 bases and J by 5 bases, and 12 bases separated the two germline ends. This CDR3 has 13 amino acids. CDR3 nucleotide sequence: TGTGCCAGCAGCGTCCGTCCAGGGGAGACCCAGTACTTC. Encoded protein: CASSVRPGETQYF.

The V and J genes are TRBV28 and TRBJ1-4, with a possible D match to TRBD1 (5 bases). V gave up 7 bases and J gave up 8 bases, with 17 bases separating them. CDR1 is MDHEN, CDR2 SYDVKM, per germline. There are 14 residues in the CDR3. CDR3 sequence: CASTAVGVWEKLFF. CDR3 DNA: TGTGCCAGCACTGCAGTGGGGGTCTGGGAAAAACTGTTTTTT.

The chain uses TRBV18 and TRBJ2-3; 11 nucleotides align to TRBD2. The CDR3 has 16 residues. Trimming cost V 3 bases and J 3 bases; bases outside gene matches: 5. The germline CDR1 and CDR2 sequences are KGHSH and LQKENI. The CDR3 is CASSPQGLAGTDTQYF. The CDR3 DNA sequence: TGTGCCAGCTCACCTCAAGGACTAGCGGGTACAGATACGCAGTATTTT.

In this sample, this clone turned up once. The chain is built from TRBV2 and TRBJ2-3; the D gene is possibly TRBD1 (6 bases). Deletions cut 6 bases from V and 6 bases from J, with 13 bases between. Germline V gene sequence: CDR1 SNHLY, CDR2 FYNNEI. This CDR3 has 13 amino acids. This chain's CDR3 is CASRTSGADTQYF. In nucleotides, the CDR3 is TGTGCCAGCAGGACCTCAGGGGCCGATACGCAGTATTTT.

This chain links TRBV5-1 with TRBJ2-7; the match to TRBD2 covers 10 bases. Germline loops: CDR1 SGHRS, CDR2 YFSETQ. J gave up 5 bases and V 1 base, and 12 bases lay outside the gene matches. The CDR3 has 17 amino acids. In DNA, the CDR3 is TGCGCCAGCAGCTTGAATCCTAGCGGGAGTTCATTCCACGAGCAGTACTTC. Translation: CASSLNPSGSSFHEQYF.

This chain links TRBV5-5 with TRBJ1-1; 7 bases map to TRBD1. Trimming removed 4 bases from V and 0 bases from J; junction bases left unmatched: 6. CDR3 length equals 15 residues. Germline CDR1 reads SGHKS; CDR2 reads YYEKEE (reference sequence). CDR3 residues: CASSRDSFMNTEAFF. CDR3 bases: TGTGCCAGCAGCCGGGACAGCTTCATGAACACTGAAGCTTTCTTT.

The chain combines TRBV29-1 with TRBJ2-6, with TRBD1 identical over 12 bases. The CDR3 has 18 residues. Germline CDR1 and CDR2: SQVTM and ANQGSEA. V was clipped by 4 bases and J by 4 bases; unmatched bases: 11. The CDR3 loop reads CSVAAPGQGAGGANVLTF. The CDR3 bases are TGCAGCGTTGCCGCACCGGGACAGGGGGCAGGAGGGGCCAACGTCCTGACTTTC.

This chain joins TRBV11-2 and TRBJ1-1; 8 positions match TRBD1. Germline values: CDR1 SGHAT, CDR2 FQNNGV. This CDR3 comprises 14 residues. Trimming removed 3 bases from V and 4 bases from J; junction bases left unmatched: 4. The CDR3 bases are TGTGCCAGCAGCTTTTCCGGACAGGGCACTGAAGCTTTCTTT. Protein: CASSFSGQGTEAFF.

The chain employs TRBV7-9 and TRBJ2-6; the D call may be TRBD1 or TRBD2 (6 bases each). The V end lost 1 base, the J end lost 0 bases, and 13 bases lay between the germline ends. CDR3 length: 18 residues. Germline V gives CDR1 SEHNR, CDR2 FQNEAQ (reference sequence). The CDR3 sequence: CASSLVGGPSSGANVLTF. CDR3 sequence (DNA): TGTGCCAGCAGCTTAGTCGGGGGCCCTAGCTCTGGGGCCAACGTCCTGACTTTC.

The rearrangement joins TRBV12-5 to TRBJ1-3; 8 positions match TRBD1. The CDR3 runs to 16 residues. CDR1 is LGHNT, CDR2 FRNRAP, per germline. With 3 bases clipped from V and 0 bases from J, the junction kept 4 bases outside the gene matches. The CDR3 nucleotides are TGTGCTAGTGGTTTTACGGGACAGGACTCTGGAAACACCATATATTTT. As protein: CASGFTGQDSGNTIYF. Filled out from reference TRBV12-5 and TRBJ1-3, the complete variable domain reads DARVTQTPRHKVTEMGQEVTMRCQPILGHNTVFWYRQTMMQGLELLAYFRNRAPLDDSGMPKDRFSAEMPDATLATLKIQPSEPRDSAVYFCASGFTGQDSGNTIYFGEGSWLTVV.

The CDR3 DNA is TGTGCCAGCAGCTTATTCACGGGAGGAAATGAGCAGTTCTTC. Protein: CASSLFTGGNEQFF. The J gene is TRBJ2-1, the V gene TRBV7-3; 7 bases are a match to TRBD2. The CDR3 sequence is 14 residues long. Per germline, CDR1 SGHTA and CDR2 FQGTGA. V shed 2 bases, J shed 7 bases, and the junction held 5 bases outside the gene matches.

This clone was seen more than once but under ten times. The chain joins TRBV21-1 to TRBJ2-7. TRBV21-1 is tagged as a pseudogene. This CDR3 is built from 15 residues. Written as DNA, the CDR3 is TGTGCCAGCGCCACAGAGGGGACCCATCGCTACGAGCAGTACTTC. Protein: CASATEGTHRYEQYF.